These T cell receptor beta chains were read from a single sample in a study of cytomegalovirus exposure and HLA in healthy donors. Assay: immunoSEQ multiplex PCR; the TCRdb copy retains only in-frame clones and omits some. The table records some 210,000 clones, around four fifths of them present only once. What was sequenced was PBMCs. These receptors came from a woman between 50 and 59 years old in good health and CMV-seropositive. Each CDR3 is given without its conserved first and last residue. A D gene is named only where the DNA matches it firmly.

d_gene,v_gene,CDR3aa
TRBD1,TRBV5-1,ASSPEGALNEKLF
-,TRBV7-2,ASSSTGNDNSPLH
-,TRBV12-5,ASGSGVHTGELF
TRBD1,TRBV2,ASSEEGTGGEKLF
-,TRBV14,ASNLQGITEAF
-,TRBV30,AWSPKDGTVLDEQF
-,TRBV9,ASSAATEGGNTIY
TRBD1,TRBV19,ASSTTSGTGGYKAGELF
-,TRBV7-9,ASSPRGGAGGSPLH
TRBD1,TRBV7-2,ASSLGTANYEQY
TRBD1,TRBV28,ASSLRDRDGYT
-,TRBV7-3,ASSLLSGIANTGELF
-,TRBV9,ASSPTDTSDQPQH
TRBD1,TRBV6-1,ASSGFRGQDGANVLT
-,TRBV7-8,ASSLAPIQANQPQH
TRBD1,TRBV7-2,ASSPDRGYGYT
-,TRBV5-1,ASSLSTENTGELF
TRBD1,TRBV19,ASTIGPGQSYGYT
TRBD1,TRBV6-4,ASSPQGARDYGYT
-,TRBV27,ASRPLNRELGYT
-,TRBV7-2,ASSARQGTPLH
TRBD1,TRBV7-9,ASSPRRGTNEKLF
-,TRBV30,AWTRGYGYT
-,TRBV30,AWSNPGLPPNEQF
TRBD1,TRBV7-2,ASSFDRATNEKLF
-,TRBV9,ASSVVGGGETGELF
-,TRBV28,ASSLWQGGYEQY
-,TRBV18,ASSPGLGSSPLH
TRBD1,TRBV6-6,ASSRGRADTQY
-,TRBV5-1,ASSSKTGPGEQY
-,TRBV13,ASSLSQATEAF